This section outlines one T cell receptor (beta chain) sequence together with its context. As originally analysed: Amplification with reference gene primers provided the estimates of nucleated cell counts. Clones were read by immunoSEQ multiplex PCR, and TCRdb kept only the in-frame ones, dropping some. D and trimming were read from the DNA, whereas the V and J calls and clone size are those reported in that table. The repertoire holds about 250,000 clones, with approximately 85% as singletons. CDR3 length: 13 amino acids. Between the trimmed V and J ends, which lost 6 bases and 4 bases, there was a span of 15 bases. Germline-derived CDR1 and CDR2 are GTSNPN and SVGIG (reference sequence). This entry belongs to a study of blood T cell repertoires in COVID-19.

The rearrangement joins TRBV30 to TRBJ1-2, with D uncertain. Sequencing was done on a sample of PBMCs or T cells enriched from blood (not recorded which). This receptor was identified in a woman aged 45-60 years with acute COVID-19. The CDR3: CACPRDGGYGYTF. CDR3 nucleotide sequence: TGTGCCTGTCCCCGGGATGGAGGCTATGGCTACACCTTC.